Listed here are 12 T cell receptor beta chains from one sample, sequenced in a study of T cells in Graves' hyperthyroidism and ophthalmopathy. Regions amplified from RNA transcripts were the TCR beta CDR3 regions. HTBI primers were the set used in a first-round RT-PCR of the TCR CDR3. From the multiplex PCR reads, TCRdb called clonotypes with MiXCR, one entry per CDR3 protein. The sample records tens of thousands of distinct CDR3 sequences, around 50% being singletons. Material: blood. The receptor source for this set is a woman aged 45-65 years with Graves' hyperthyroidism that later progressed to Graves' ophthalmopathy.

This clonotype occurred many times. The chain links TRBV18 to TRBJ2-7; D ambiguous. The CDR3 length is 14 residues. Germline V gene lookup returns CDR1 KGHSH and CDR2 LQKENI. Between the trimmed V and J ends, which lost 0 bases and 5 bases, there was a span of 11 bases. The CDR3 coding sequence is TGTGCCAGCTCACCACCGCAGCCTTCGGACGAGCAGTACTTC. This gives the protein CASSPPQPSDEQYF. The whole variable domain, remainder taken from reference TRBV18 and TRBJ2-7, is NAGVMQNPRHLVRRRGQEARLRCSPMKGHSHVYWYRQLPEEGLKFMVYLQKENIIDESGMPKERFSAEFPKEGPSILRIQQVVRGDSAAYFCASSPPQPSDEQYFGPGTRLTVT.

This clonotype came up once. The CDR3 region is CSVESVAELFF. The CDR3 coding sequence is TGCAGCGTTGAATCGGTAGCGGAGCTGTTTTTT. The J gene is TRBJ2-2, the V gene TRBV29-1; unclear D gene. The CDR3 has 11 residues. Germline V CDR1 and CDR2: SQVTM, ANQGSEA. V was clipped by 2 bases and J by 10 bases, with 8 bases between them.

This clonotype was counted many times. V and J are TRBV11-3 and TRBJ1-4; 9 nucleotides align to TRBD1. Looked up from germline, CDR1 is SGHNT and CDR2 is YENEEA. The CDR3 totals 14 residues. V shed 5 bases and J 6 bases; nucleotides not matched to a gene: 4. The CDR3 region is CASSLGTGHEKLFF. The CDR3 DNA reads as TGTGCCAGCAGCCTCGGGACAGGGCATGAAAAACTGTTTTTT.

As for this clonotype: The junction differs from germline at one of its ends, possibly a read error. V is TRBV10-3 and J is TRBJ1-2; 10 nucleotides line up with TRBD1. Germline V lookup: CDR1 ENHRY, CDR2 SYGVKD. The CDR3 runs 13 residues. The DNA of the CDR3 is TGTGCCAACAGTGCGGGACAGGGGCATGGCTACACCTTC. This codes for CANSAGQGHGYTF.

Comments on this clonotype: The DNA is left out, because the CDR3 cannot be placed on it with certainty; the CDR3 is given as TCRdb lists it. This chain uses TRBV29-1 with TRBJ1-2; the DNA was not used to check the table's D call, TRBD1. The CDR3 length equals 16 residues, ends included. Germline assignment: CDR1 SQVTM and CDR2 ANQGSEA. CDR3 amino acids: CSVEDGKGRRNYGCTF.

The V and J genes are TRBV6-5 and TRBJ1-2, with D possibly being TRBD1 (5 bases). Per germline, CDR1 MNHEY and CDR2 SVGAGI. V lost 9 bases to trimming and J lost 4 bases, with 15 bases between them. The CDR3 covers 13 residues. As DNA, the CDR3 is TGTGCCAGTGATATGAAGGGGTTCTATGGCTACACCTTC. Its translation is CASDMKGFYGYTF.

This clonotype came up a few times. The rearrangement joins TRBV6-2 or TRBV6-3 to TRBJ2-1; tentatively, D is TRBD2 (7 bases). V gave up 5 bases and J gave up 7 bases, with 30 bases separating them. Germline assignment: CDR1 MNHEY and CDR2 SVGEGT. The CDR3 is 19 amino acids. The CDR3 DNA follows: TGTGCCAGCAGTCCCCTCCGGGGGAGGGGGATAACTAAATGGAATGAGCAGTTCTTC. This encodes CASSPLRGRGITKWNEQFF.

Concerning this clonotype: An end of the junction differs from the germline gene, which may be a read error. The V gene is TRBV7-2, the J gene TRBJ1-5, with a weak D call TRBD1 (6 bases). There are 13 residues in the CDR3. Germline loops: CDR1 SGHTA, CDR2 FQGNSA. CDR3 in amino acids: CASSQEGGQPQHF. The CDR3 nucleotides read TGCGCCAGCAGCCAAGAGGGGGGCCAGCCCCAGCATTTT.

The table lists this clonotype with many counts. The J gene is TRBJ2-2, the V gene TRBV12-3 or TRBV12-4; possibly TRBD2 for D (6 bases). Deletions cut 4 bases from V and 7 bases from J, with 16 bases between. The length of the CDR3 is 15 residues. In DNA, the CDR3 is TGTGCCAGCAGTTCCTCTAGCGAGGGGCGCGGGGAGCTGTTTTTT. Translating it yields CASSSSSEGRGELFF.

The table lists this clonotype with many counts. The CDR3 DNA reads as TGTGCCAGCAGCCAACAGGGGGCCCAGAATTCACCCCTCCACTTT. The encoded protein is CASSQQGAQNSPLHF. The chain couples TRBV7-3 to TRBJ1-6, with TRBD1 matching 9 bases. The junction had 6 bases not matched to a gene; V was cut back by 5 bases and J by 7 bases. Germline CDR1 is SGHTA and CDR2 is FQGTGA. The CDR3 consists of 15 residues.

The chain recombines TRBV7-3 with TRBJ2-1, with 13 bases matching TRBD2. CDR1 and CDR2 (germline): SGHTA, FQGTGA. The V segment lost 5 bases and the J segment 3 bases; nucleotides outside the gene matches: 4. This CDR3 comprises 16 residues. The CDR3 region has the DNA TGTGCCAGCAGCCTACTAGCGGGAGGGGTCTACAATGAGCAGTTCTTC. It is translated as CASSLLAGGVYNEQFF.

This clonotype showed up many times. V usage is TRBV5-6 and J usage is TRBJ1-4; D remains ambiguous. The V gene lost 3 bases and the J gene lost 3 bases, with 15 bases spanning the gap. The CDR3 is made up of 16 amino acids. Germline-derived CDR1 and CDR2 are SGHDT and YYEEEE. This CDR3 is CASSSAGVTSNEKLFF. CDR3 sequence (DNA): TGTGCCAGCAGCTCGGCTGGGGTAACTTCTAATGAAAAACTGTTTTTT. The full variable domain, its missing parts supplied by reference TRBV5-6 and TRBJ1-4, is DAGVTQSPTHLIKTRGQQVTLRCSPKSGHDTVSWYQQALGQGPQFIFQYYEEEERQRGNFPDRFSGHQFPNYSSELNVNALLLGDSALYLCASSSAGVTSNEKLFFGSGTQLSVL.